This passage covers 12 T cell receptor beta chains from one sample sequenced in a study of beta chain features in type 1 diabetes (dated by TCRdb to between 2017 and 2018). Library preparation employed the immunoSEQ multiplex PCR assay. The High Capacity cDNA Reverse Transcription Kit was used to reverse transcribe all of the isolated RNA, meaning that expressed TCRB transcripts were what got sequenced. Sourced from immuneACCESS, this table was stored by TCRdb with only in-frame sequences that have V and J called. A share of the clones is absent; for the studies checked, an unresolved V gene accounts for under half, and the remainder has no known explanation. The sample table contains roughly 330,000 clones; only one count was recorded for more than 9.5% of them. Just over 0.015% of the sample comes from the top ten. The sample consisted of naive CD4+ T cells from blood. The sample's cell subset or site, from its label and the paper: true naive CD4+ T cells. These TCRs come from a woman in her twenties or thirties in good health.

This chain links TRBV30 with TRBJ1-2; the D gene is possibly TRBD1 (5 bases). CDR3 size: 13 residues. The V end lost 2 bases, the J end lost 2 bases, and 9 bases lay between the germline ends. Germline V CDR1 and CDR2: GTSNPN, SVGIG (reference sequence). Here the CDR3 DNA reads TGTGCCTGGAGTCGGGAGGGGAACTATGGCTACACCTTC. Encoded protein: CAWSREGNYGYTF.

This clone is a singleton in its sample. This sequence joins TRBV28 and TRBJ1-2; D uncertain. CDR3 length: 12 residues. Germline assignment: CDR1 MDHEN and CDR2 SYDVKM. V was pared by 3 bases and J by 5 bases, with 7 bases between. Written as DNA, the CDR3 is TGTGCCAGCAGTTTCTCCTTGTATGGCTACACCTTC. Translation gives CASSFSLYGYTF.

The table lists this clone with a few counts. The chain employs TRBV2 and TRBJ1-5; the D gene is possibly TRBD1 (6 bases). This CDR3 spans 13 amino acids. CDR1 is SNHLY, CDR2 FYNNEI, per germline. Trimming took off 6 bases at V and 5 bases at J, with 11 bases between the two ends. CDR3 sequence (DNA): TGTGCCAGCAGAGCGACAGGATATCAGCCCCAGCATTTT. It encodes CASRATGYQPQHF.

The chain couples TRBV27 to TRBJ2-3, with 8 bases lining up with TRBD1. This CDR3 comprises 14 residues. J gave up 9 bases and V 3 bases, and 8 bases lay outside the gene matches. Germline values: CDR1 MNHEY, CDR2 SMNVEV (reference sequence). The CDR3 here is CASSLQGARRTQYF. CDR3 DNA sequence: TGTGCCAGCAGTTTGCAGGGGGCGCGCCGCACGCAGTATTTT.

This chain joins TRBV7-2 and TRBJ2-7; 10 bases align to TRBD2. CDR1 and CDR2 from the germline V gene are SGHTA and FQGNSA. The CDR3 extends over 15 amino acids. J was trimmed by 3 bases and V by 1 base; bases with no gene match: 3. CDR3 sequence reads: CASSLGTSGLYEQYF. CDR3 DNA: TGTGCCAGCAGCTTAGGGACTAGCGGACTCTACGAGCAGTACTTC.

The chain recombines TRBV15 with TRBJ1-5; 7 nucleotides align to TRBD1. V lost 0 bases to trimming and J lost 0 bases; unmatched junction nucleotides: 5. This CDR3 comprises 17 residues. The germline CDR1 and CDR2 sequences are LNHNV and YYDKDF (reference sequence). In nucleotides, the CDR3 is TGTGCCACCAGCAGAGAAACCAGGGGGTTTAGCAATCAGCCCCAGCATTTT. Translating gives CATSRETRGFSNQPQHF.

This clone has just a few counts. This chain links TRBV28 with TRBJ2-7, with a weak D call TRBD1 (6 bases). CDR3 length: 14 residues. V was trimmed by 6 bases and J by 2 bases, leaving 14 bases between them. Germline V gene lookup returns CDR1 MDHEN and CDR2 SYDVKM. This CDR3 is CASRSGTSPYEQYF. The DNA for the CDR3 is TGTGCCAGCAGGTCCGGGACATCACCCTACGAGCAGTACTTC.

This rearrangement joins TRBV7-2 to TRBJ2-3, with a weak D call TRBD2 (6 bases). The CDR3 is 14 amino acids. V was clipped by 5 bases and J by 2 bases, with 11 bases between them. The V gene's germline CDR1 is SGHTA and CDR2 FQGNSA. The CDR3 DNA reads as TGTGCCAGCAGCCCACGGGACTTCACAGATACGCAGTATTTT. Translation gives CASSPRDFTDTQYF.

The rearrangement links TRBV28 to TRBJ2-3; TRBD1 is a possible D gene (5 bases). Germline CDR1 is MDHEN and CDR2 is SYDVKM. CDR3 length equals 16 residues. The V and J ends lost 5 bases and 2 bases respectively, with 17 bases between them. CDR3 region: CASSPATVRPTDTQYF. The CDR3 DNA reads TGTGCCAGCAGTCCGGCGACAGTTAGACCCACAGATACGCAGTATTTT.

This chain links TRBV18 with TRBJ2-7; 8 bases are shared with TRBD2. V gave up 3 bases and J gave up 0 bases; unmatched junction bases: 4. There are 15 residues in the CDR3. The germline V gene encodes CDR1 KGHSH and CDR2 LQKENI. The CDR3: CASSPVTSDSYEQYF. CDR3 DNA: TGTGCCAGCTCACCGGTGACTAGCGACTCCTACGAGCAGTACTTC.

There are a few counts of this clone. V usage is TRBV30 and J usage is TRBJ2-5; D uncertain. The V end was cut by 0 bases, the J end by 4 bases, with 3 bases between. CDR3 length: 11 amino acids. CDR1 is GTSNPN and CDR2 is SVGIG in the germline V gene (reference sequence). CDR3 loop: CAWSVAETQYF. CDR3 nucleotides: TGTGCCTGGAGTGTGGCAGAGACCCAGTACTTC.

This clone was observed a few times. This chain joins TRBV19 and TRBJ2-1, with D possibly matching TRBD2 (6 bases). The germline gives CDR1 LNHDA, CDR2 SQIVND (reference sequence). V lost 6 bases and J 0 bases, leaving 12 bases between the germline ends. The CDR3 sequence is 15 residues long. DNA for the CDR3: TGTGCCAGTAGACCTCTAGCGAGCTCCTACAATGAGCAGTTCTTC. This sequence encodes CASRPLASSYNEQFF.